This TCR beta chain was identified during a study of cytomegalovirus exposure and HLA in healthy donors. This CDR3 contains 15 residues. Per the germline V gene, CDR1 is MNHEY and CDR2 is SVGAGI. Trimming took 6 bases from V and 3 from J, leaving 18 bases between them. About this clone itself: Its antigen is not known.

The primer mix had 60 Vbeta and 13 Jbeta primers. Some clones are missing from TCRdb's copy, which holds only in-frame ones; the method was immunoSEQ multiplex PCR. The sample includes about 76,000 clones, around three quarters of them seen just once. Study conclusions and caveats: Follow-up analysis later connected one missense variant in DCLRE1C with trimming of TCR beta V- and J-genes. An apparent linkage of common viral pathogens to several of the most significant clusters emerged in a later analysis. Three chains linked to CMV were shown in vitro to be specific for CMV antigens.

The TCR was taken from a man aged 25 to 40 in good health and CMV-seronegative. This chain connects TRBV6-5 to TRBJ2-7; D possibly corresponds to TRBD1 (6 bases). The sample consisted of PBMCs. CDR3 DNA: TGTGCCAGCAGCCCTTATAGTACAGGGAACTACGAGCAGTACTTC. It is translated as CASSPYSTGNYEQYF.